This T cell receptor (beta chain) stems from a study of T cell repertoires in cytomegalovirus infection. Study-level information: Epitope selection comprised recently identified HLA-C-restricted CMV epitopes and well-studied HLA-B-restricted CMV epitopes. Based on public TCR beta signatures, there were indications of CMV infection and of a matching HLA type.

TCRdb fed the reads into MiXCR, producing one record per CDR3 protein. The sample contains about 920,000 distinct CDR3 sequences, approximately 32% of which appear only once. Regarding the study as a whole: CMV-specific TCR beta clonotypes restricted by HLA-C were the ones dominating the ex vivo response. Summed public TCR beta family frequency identified CMV carriers bearing the relevant HLA.

This clonotype was observed many times. No antigen is known for it. Germline CDR1 reads SGHVS; CDR2 reads FNYEAQ. This CDR3 spans 19 amino acids. V lost 5 bases, J lost 0 bases, and 11 bases stayed unmatched. V and J are TRBV7-6 and TRBJ2-6, with TRBD1 matching over 9 bases. Here the sequenced sample was cultured CD8+ T cells from PBMCs, taken from culture after CMV antigen stimulation. This receptor was identified in a human donor in good health (CMV status not recorded). Some clones in this sample may be carry-over from other donors' samples. The CDR3 here is CASSPIPGTGISGANVLTF. CDR3 nucleotides: TGTGCCAGCAGCCCTATACCCGGGACAGGGATCTCTGGGGCCAACGTCCTGACTTTC. Full variable domain (missing parts from reference TRBV7-6 and TRBJ2-6): GAGVSQSPRYKVTKRGQDVALRCDPISGHVSLYWYRQALGQGPEFLTYFNYEAQQDKSGLPNDRFSAERPEGSISTLTIQRTEQRDSAMYRCASSPIPGTGISGANVLTFGAGSRLTVL.